The 13 T cell receptor beta chains listed next were all sequenced from one sample in a study of CD8+ T cells in alopecia areata. Extracted from the samples, RNA was reverse transcribed into cDNA to serve as the sequencing template. Using immunoSEQ multiplex PCR, the repertoire was profiled, and TCRdb retains in-frame clones only, with some absent. The data show around 34,000 clones, with roughly 53% seen just once and roughly 37% held by the top ten. The sample comprised NKG2D-high CD8+ T cells sorted from blood. The source of these receptors is a human donor with alopecia areata.

This chain uses TRBV11-2 with TRBJ2-4, with 12 bases that match TRBD2. The CDR3 extends over 15 amino acids. J was trimmed by 6 bases and V by 4 bases; bases with no gene match: 4. CDR1 and CDR2 (germline): SGHAT, FQNNGV. DNA for the CDR3: TGTGCCAGCAGCTACCTAGCGGGAGGGCCAAACATTCAGTACTTC. The encoded protein is CASSYLAGGPNIQYF.

This clone was seen a handful of times. The chain is built from TRBV27 and TRBJ2-7; D unresolved. V was shortened by 3 bases and J by 3 bases, with 6 bases between the two germline ends. From germline, CDR1 is MNHEY and CDR2 SMNVEV (reference sequence). This CDR3 is 12 amino acids long. The CDR3 reads CASSLSNYEQYF. The CDR3 DNA is TGTGCCAGCAGTTTGTCTAACTACGAGCAGTACTTC.

This clone was found a few times. This chain joins TRBV19 and TRBJ2-3; D not resolved. CDR3 length equals 13 residues. Germline loops: CDR1 LNHDA, CDR2 SQIVND (reference sequence). Trimming removed 10 bases from V and 3 bases from J, with 14 bases in between. The CDR3 loop is CATLGGLTDTQYF. CDR3 nucleotide sequence: TGTGCCACTCTGGGTGGGCTGACAGATACGCAGTATTTT.

V gene TRBV29-1 combines with J gene TRBJ1-2; 8 bases are a match to TRBD1. V was pared by 2 bases and J by 5 bases, with 7 bases of the junction left unmatched. Germline V gives CDR1 SQVTM, CDR2 ANQGSEA. This CDR3 has 14 amino acids. The CDR3 nucleotides are TGCAGCGTTGAACGACAGGGGTCCCCATATGGCTACACCTTC. Translated: CSVERQGSPYGYTF.

The gene calls are TRBV7-9 and TRBJ2-5; no clear D. This CDR3 has 16 amino acids. With 5 bases removed from V and 2 bases from J, the gap between germline ends came to 18 bases. Germline lookup yields CDR1 SEHNR and CDR2 FQNEAQ (reference sequence). The CDR3, as DNA: TGTGCCAGCAGCCCCCTCCTACTTAAACAACAAGAGACCCAGTACTTC. Amino acids: CASSPLLLKQQETQYF.

This clone was seen a few times. The chain carries TRBV7-9 and TRBJ2-2; TRBD1 aligns across 7 bases. J lost 2 bases, V lost 6 bases, and 6 bases had no gene match. Per germline, CDR1 SEHNR and CDR2 FQNEAQ (reference sequence). The CDR3 loop spans 15 amino acids. The CDR3 coding sequence is TGTGCCAGCAGGTCGGGACAGATTAACACCGGGGAGCTGTTTTTT. Amino acids: CASRSGQINTGELFF.

The chain carries TRBV9 and TRBJ2-7; TRBD1 or TRBD2 may be the D gene (8 bases each). Germline V lookup: CDR1 SGDLS, CDR2 YYNGEE. V lost 7 bases and J 2 bases, leaving 37 bases between the germline ends. The CDR3 is 21 amino acids. The CDR3 loop reads CASHLPPPDRDAKRETYEQYF. CDR3 sequence (DNA): TGTGCCAGCCACCTCCCCCCACCGGACAGGGATGCTAAGCGGGAGACCTACGAGCAGTACTTC.

The V gene is TRBV30, the J gene TRBJ2-7; TRBD2 aligns across 10 bases. With 5 bases clipped from V and 4 bases from J, the junction kept 8 bases outside the gene matches. CDR1 and CDR2 from the germline V gene are GTSNPN and SVGIG (reference sequence). The CDR3 spans 14 residues. CDR3 protein: CAWGASGSMYEQYF. CDR3 DNA sequence: TGTGCCTGGGGGGCTAGCGGGAGTATGTACGAGCAGTACTTC. Complete variable domain (other parts from reference TRBV30 and TRBJ2-7): SQTIHQWPATLVQPVGSPLSLECTVEGTSNPNLYWYRQAAGRGLQLLFYSVGIGQISSEVPQNLSASRPQDRQFILSSKKLLLSDSGFYLCAWGASGSMYEQYFGPGTRLTVT.

The gene calls are TRBV29-1 and TRBJ2-7; a weak D match, TRBD1 (5 bases). Germline loops: CDR1 SQVTM, CDR2 ANQGSEA. Trimming cost V 0 bases and J 7 bases, with 19 bases left between them. This CDR3 is 15 amino acids long. The CDR3 region has the DNA TGCAGCGTTGAAGATTTGTCCCAGGGCCCTGGAGAGCAGTACTTC. Its translation: CSVEDLSQGPGEQYF.

V is TRBV4-1 and J is TRBJ2-1; no definite D call. This CDR3 is 15 amino acids long. CDR1 is MGHRA and CDR2 is YSYEKL in the germline V gene. Trimming took off 1 base at V and 7 bases at J, with 14 bases between the two ends. CDR3 protein: CASSQARSTFNEQFF. The CDR3 nucleotides read TGCGCCAGCAGCCAAGCACGGTCCACCTTTAATGAGCAGTTCTTC.

J is TRBJ2-5 and V is TRBV4-1; 9 bases match TRBD1. V lost 6 bases, J lost 1 base, and 6 bases stayed unmatched. The CDR3 runs to 15 residues. The germline gives CDR1 MGHRA, CDR2 YSYEKL. The CDR3 sequence: CASSQRDRAQETQYF. CDR3 bases: TGCGCCAGCAGTCAACGGGACAGGGCCCAAGAGACCCAGTACTTC.

The chain has TRBV2 and TRBJ1-1; unclear D gene. V was pared by 11 bases and J by 0 bases, with 13 bases between. Germline CDR1 and CDR2: SNHLY and FYNNEI. This CDR3 is 13 amino acids long. CDR3 DNA sequence: TGTGCCGCCGTTTATCAGATGAACACTGAAGCTTTCTTT. It encodes CAAVYQMNTEAFF.

The chain combines TRBV2 with TRBJ1-5; D is perhaps TRBD1 (5 bases). This CDR3 region has 17 residues. Germline V gene sequence: CDR1 SNHLY, CDR2 FYNNEI. V dropped 0 bases and J dropped 6 bases, with 18 bases sitting between them. The CDR3 sequence: CASSEAGLRGISQPQHF. DNA for the CDR3: TGTGCCAGCAGTGAAGCAGGGTTACGGGGGATAAGTCAGCCCCAGCATTTT.